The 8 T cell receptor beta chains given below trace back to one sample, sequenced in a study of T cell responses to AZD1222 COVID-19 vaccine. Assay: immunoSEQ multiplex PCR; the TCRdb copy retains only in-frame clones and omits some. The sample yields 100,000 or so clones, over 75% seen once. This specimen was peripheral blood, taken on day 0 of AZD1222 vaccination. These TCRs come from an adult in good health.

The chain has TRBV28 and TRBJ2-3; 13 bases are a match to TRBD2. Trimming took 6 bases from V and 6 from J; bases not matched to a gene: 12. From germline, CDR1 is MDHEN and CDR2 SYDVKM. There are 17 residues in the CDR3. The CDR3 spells CASSRRATSGRADTQYF. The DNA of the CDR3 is TGTGCCAGCAGCCGCCGGGCAACTAGCGGGAGGGCGGATACGCAGTATTTT.

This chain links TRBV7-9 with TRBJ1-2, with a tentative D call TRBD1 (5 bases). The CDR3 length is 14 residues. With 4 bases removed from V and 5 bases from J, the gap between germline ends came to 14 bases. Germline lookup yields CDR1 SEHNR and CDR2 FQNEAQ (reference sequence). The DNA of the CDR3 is TGTGCCAGCAGCTCCGGCGGCAGGACATATGGCTACACCTTC. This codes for CASSSGGRTYGYTF.

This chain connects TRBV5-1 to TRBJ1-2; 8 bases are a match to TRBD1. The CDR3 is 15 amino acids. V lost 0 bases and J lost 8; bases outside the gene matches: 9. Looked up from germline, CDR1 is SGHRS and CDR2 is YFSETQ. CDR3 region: CASSLGRPGQAGYTF. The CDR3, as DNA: TGCGCCAGCAGCTTGGGCCGACCGGGACAGGCCGGCTACACCTTC.

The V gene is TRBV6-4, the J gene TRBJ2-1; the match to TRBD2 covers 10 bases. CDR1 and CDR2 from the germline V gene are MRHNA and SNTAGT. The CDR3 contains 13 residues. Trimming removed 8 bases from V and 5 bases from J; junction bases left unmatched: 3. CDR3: CASGTSDNNEQFF. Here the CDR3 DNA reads TGTGCCAGCGGGACTAGCGACAACAATGAGCAGTTCTTC.

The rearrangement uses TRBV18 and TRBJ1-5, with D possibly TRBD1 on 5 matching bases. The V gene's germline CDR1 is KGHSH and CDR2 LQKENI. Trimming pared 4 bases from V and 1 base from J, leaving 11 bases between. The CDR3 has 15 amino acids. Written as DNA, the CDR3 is TGTGCCAGCTCACTCTCAGGGATGAGCAATCAGCCCCAGCATTTT. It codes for CASSLSGMSNQPQHF.

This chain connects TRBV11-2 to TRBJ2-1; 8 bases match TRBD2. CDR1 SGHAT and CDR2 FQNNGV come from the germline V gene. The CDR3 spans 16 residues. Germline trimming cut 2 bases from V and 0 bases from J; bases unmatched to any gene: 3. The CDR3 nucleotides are TGTGCCAGCAGCTTATTAGCGGGGAGCTCCTACAATGAGCAGTTCTTC. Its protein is CASSLLAGSSYNEQFF.

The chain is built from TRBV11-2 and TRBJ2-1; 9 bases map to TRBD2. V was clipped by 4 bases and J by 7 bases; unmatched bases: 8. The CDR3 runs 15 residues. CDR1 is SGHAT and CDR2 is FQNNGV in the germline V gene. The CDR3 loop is CASSSLAGTSNEQFF. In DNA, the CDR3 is TGTGCCAGCAGCTCGCTAGCGGGGACAAGTAATGAGCAGTTCTTC.

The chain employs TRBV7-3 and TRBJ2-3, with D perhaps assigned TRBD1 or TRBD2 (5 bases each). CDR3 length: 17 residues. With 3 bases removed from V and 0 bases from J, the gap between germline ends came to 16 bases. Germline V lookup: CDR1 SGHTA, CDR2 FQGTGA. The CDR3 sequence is CASSFTPGPTSTDTQYF. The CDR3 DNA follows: TGTGCCAGCAGCTTCACTCCGGGACCTACTAGCACAGATACGCAGTATTTT. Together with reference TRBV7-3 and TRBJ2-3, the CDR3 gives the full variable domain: GAGVSQTPSNKVTEKGKYVELRCDPISGHTALYWYRQSLGQGPEFLIYFQGTGAADDSGLPNDRFFAVRPEGSVSTLKIQRTERGDSAVYLCASSFTPGPTSTDTQYFGPGTRLTVL.